This T cell receptor beta chain appears in the sequencing data of a study of radiotherapy plus CTLA-4 blockade in lung cancer. Patients with chemo-refractory metastatic non-small-cell lung cancer received focal radiation plus CTLA-4 blockade with ipilimumab. Measured with immunoSEQ multiplex PCR; TCRdb has only the in-frame clones, and not every one. The sample consists of 9,500 to 15,000 clones, around 84% of them appearing once. Trimming removed 6 bases at V and 6 bases at J, with 14 bases between. The CDR3 covers 13 residues. CDR1 is MNHNY, CDR2 SVGAGI, per germline (reference sequence). Findings of the study overall: Radiotherapy plus ipilimumab was followed by expansion in blood of tumor-derived TCR clones.

A remark on this clone: Its target is not known.

The clonotype was recovered from a human donor with non-small cell lung cancer that progressed on radiotherapy plus ipilimumab. Sequencing was performed on peripheral blood, taken from a patient treated with radiotherapy plus ipilimumab. V usage is TRBV6-6 and J usage is TRBJ1-2; D unclear. The CDR3 spells CASSPGLSDGYTF. CDR3 DNA sequence: TGTGCCAGCAGCCCGGGCCTTAGTGATGGCTACACCTTC.